These T cell receptor beta chains were read from a single sample in a study of T cell responses to AZD1222 COVID-19 vaccine. Profiled with immunoSEQ multiplex PCR; TCRdb holds only in-frame clones, not every one. The sample holds fewer than 100,000 clones; roughly 81% are singletons and the top ten take 13%. The sequencing used peripheral blood, collected on day 0 of AZD1222 vaccination. The receptors stem from an adult in good health. Each CDR3 is given with its conserved first and last residue. The D gene is left open where the match is weak. The size of a clone is reported for some rows only, either as once, few or many, or as a class for expanded clones.

V: TRBV6-5
J: TRBJ1-2
size: -
D: TRBD1
CDR3: CASSSAGQGHYGYTF
DNA: TGTGCCAGCAGTTCTGCGGGACAGGGCCACTATGGCTACACCTTC

V: TRBV19
J: TRBJ1-3
size: -
D: -
CDR3: CASRISRGAGNTIYF
DNA: TGTGCCAGTAGGATATCTAGAGGAGCGGGAAACACCATATATTTT

V: TRBV19
J: TRBJ1-4
size: -
D: -
CDR3: CASSNRQPVGEKLFF
DNA: TGTGCCAGTAGTAACCGACAGCCGGTCGGGGAAAAACTGTTTTTT

V: TRBV30
J: TRBJ1-5
size: -
D: TRBD1
CDR3: CAWGTVSNQPQHF
DNA: TGTGCCTGGGGGACAGTTAGCAATCAGCCCCAGCATTTT

V: TRBV5-6
J: TRBJ1-5
size: -
D: -
CDR3: CASSLFQEGQPQHF
DNA: TGTGCCAGCAGCTTGTTCCAGGAAGGCCAGCCCCAGCATTTT

V: TRBV7-9
J: TRBJ1-5
size: -
D: -
CDR3: CATQRNGNQPQHF
DNA: TGTGCCACCCAACGGAATGGCAATCAGCCCCAGCATTTT

V: TRBV4-3
J: TRBJ2-1
size: -
D: -
CDR3: CASSQDLFTEQFF
DNA: TGCGCCAGCAGCCAAGATCTCTTTACGGAGCAGTTCTTC

V: TRBV6-2/TRBV6-3
J: TRBJ1-4
size: -
D: -
CDR3: CASSAGGSREKLFF
DNA: TGTGCCAGCAGTGCCGGGGGGAGCCGAGAAAAACTGTTTTTT

V: TRBV27
J: TRBJ2-2
size: -
D: -
CDR3: CASRLGGVLNTGELFF
DNA: TGTGCCAGCAGACTAGGGGGGGTACTGAACACCGGGGAGCTGTTTTTT

V: TRBV29-1
J: TRBJ1-2
size: -
D: TRBD1
CDR3: CSVARQGQSAYTF
DNA: TGCAGCGTTGCCCGACAGGGGCAAAGCGCCTACACCTTC

V: TRBV12-5
J: TRBJ1-1
size: -
D: -
CDR3: CASGLPPNTEAFF
DNA: TGTGCTAGTGGTCTACCCCCGAACACTGAAGCTTTCTTT

V: TRBV28
J: TRBJ1-5
size: -
D: -
CDR3: CASSFYGGANQPQHF
DNA: TGTGCCAGCAGTTTTTACGGGGGGGCCAATCAGCCCCAGCATTTT

V: TRBV28
J: TRBJ1-2
size: few
D: TRBD1
CDR3: CASAWFGQGRGYTF
DNA: TGTGCCAGCGCATGGTTCGGACAGGGGAGGGGCTACACCTTC

V: TRBV10-3
J: TRBJ1-1
size: -
D: -
CDR3: CAISERGGTDTEAFF
DNA: TGTGCCATCAGTGAGAGGGGTGGAACGGACACTGAAGCTTTCTTT

V: TRBV10-3
J: TRBJ1-5
size: -
D: -
CDR3: CAISQGNQPQHF
DNA: TGTGCCATCAGTCAGGGCAATCAGCCCCAGCATTTT

V: TRBV5-4
J: TRBJ2-7
size: -
D: -
CDR3: CASSPPGSEQYF
DNA: TGTGCCAGCAGCCCCCCAGGGAGCGAGCAGTACTTC

V: TRBV7-8
J: TRBJ2-7
size: -
D: -
CDR3: CASSPNQREQYF
DNA: TGTGCCAGCAGCCCCAACCAGCGGGAGCAGTACTTC

V: TRBV13
J: TRBJ2-7
size: -
D: TRBD1
CDR3: CASSSSETGGDEQYF
DNA: TGTGCCAGCAGCTCCTCTGAGACAGGGGGGGACGAGCAGTACTTC

V: TRBV9
J: TRBJ2-3
size: -
D: -
CDR3: CASSVTSRSRGSDTQYF
DNA: TGTGCCAGCAGCGTTACTTCCCGGTCCCGTGGCTCAGATACGCAGTATTTT